These 16 T cell receptor beta chains originate from one sample sequenced in a study of T cell responses to AZD1222 COVID-19 vaccine. Data came from immunoSEQ multiplex PCR; TCRdb stores just in-frame clones and leaves some out. The sample holds under 130,000 clones, around nine tenths seen once. The source material was peripheral blood, sampled on day 0 of AZD1222 vaccination. All receptors derive from an adult in good health.

This clone was counted between two and nine times. The chain carries TRBV24-1 and TRBJ2-5, with TRBD1 matching 10 bases. The junction had 8 bases not matched to a gene; V was cut back by 4 bases and J by 7 bases. Looked up from germline, CDR1 is KGHDR and CDR2 is SFDVKD. The CDR3 contains 15 residues. CDR3 protein: CATSDFGQGVGTQYF. CDR3 sequence (DNA): TGTGCCACCAGTGACTTTGGACAGGGGGTGGGGACCCAGTACTTC.

J is TRBJ2-3 and V is TRBV7-9; 7 nucleotides match TRBD1. Germline-derived CDR1 and CDR2 are SEHNR and FQNEAQ (reference sequence). Germline trimming cut 4 bases from V and 1 base from J; bases unmatched to any gene: 5. CDR3 length: 15 residues. This CDR3 is CASSSGQIGTDTQYF. CDR3 DNA sequence: TGTGCCAGCAGCTCGGGACAGATAGGCACAGATACGCAGTATTTT. Using reference TRBV7-9 and TRBJ2-3 for the parts outside the CDR3, the full variable domain is DTGVSQNPRHKITKRGQNVTFRCDPISEHNRLYWYRQTLGQGPEFLTYFQNEAQLEKSRLLSDRFSAERPKGSFSTLEIQRTEQGDSAMYLCASSSGQIGTDTQYFGPGTRLTVL.

This clone was detected once. The chain joins TRBV6-6 to TRBJ2-7, with D possibly TRBD2 on 5 matching bases. Germline V CDR1 and CDR2: MNHNY, SVGAGI (reference sequence). CDR3 length equals 12 residues. V was trimmed by 10 bases and J by 5 bases, leaving 15 bases between them. DNA for the CDR3: TGTGCCACACTAGGGAGCCCGGACGAGCAGTACTTC. Protein: CATLGSPDEQYF.

The sample holds a few counts of this clone. The CDR3, as DNA: TGTGCCAGCAGCTCTAACGCGGTGGCGGGGGGCGCTTCTGGCTACACCTTC. Its protein is CASSSNAVAGGASGYTF. The gene calls are TRBV7-9 and TRBJ1-2; tentative D call: TRBD1 (6 bases). Germline lookup yields CDR1 SEHNR and CDR2 FQNEAQ (reference sequence). Trimming cost V 4 bases and J 7 bases, with 25 bases left between them. This CDR3 comprises 17 residues.

The rearrangement joins TRBV24-1 to TRBJ2-7; D ambiguous. Germline V gene sequence: CDR1 KGHDR, CDR2 SFDVKD. This CDR3 has 12 amino acids. V gave up 5 bases and J gave up 2 bases, with 6 bases separating them. The CDR3: CATSGETYEQYF. CDR3 nucleotide sequence: TGTGCCACCAGTGGGGAAACCTACGAGCAGTACTTC.

The gene calls are TRBV6-5 and TRBJ2-1; possibly TRBD1 or TRBD2 for D (5 bases each). CDR1 and CDR2 (germline): MNHEY, SVGAGI. Trimming left V 7 bases short and J 6 bases short, with 13 bases between. This CDR3 comprises 13 residues. As DNA, the CDR3 is TGTGCCAGCATCTCCTCCGGGGCCAATGAGCAGTTCTTC. It codes for CASISSGANEQFF.

J is TRBJ2-6 and V is TRBV3-1 (or the pseudogene TRBV3-2); possible D gene TRBD2, 5 bases. V lost 1 base to trimming and J lost 2 bases, with 9 bases between them. Germline CDR1 reads LGHDT; CDR2 reads YNNKEL (reference sequence). The CDR3 extends over 16 amino acids. For the CDR3, the DNA is TGTGCCAGCAGCCAAGTCTTGAGGGCTGGGGCCAACGTCCTGACTTTC. This gives the protein CASSQVLRAGANVLTF.

The chain links TRBV11-2 to TRBJ2-5; D unclear. Per the germline V gene, CDR1 is SGHAT and CDR2 is FQNNGV. The V end lost 7 bases, the J end lost 2 bases, and 11 bases lay between the germline ends. The CDR3 runs to 13 residues. CDR3 in amino acids: CASTPRPQETQYF. The CDR3 nucleotides are TGTGCCAGCACCCCCCGGCCGCAAGAGACCCAGTACTTC.

The chain combines TRBV10-3 with TRBJ2-3; 14 bases are shared with TRBD2. The junction had 6 bases not matched to a gene; V was cut back by 0 bases and J by 4 bases. Germline CDR1 and CDR2: ENHRY and SYGVKD. The CDR3 consists of 18 residues. CDR3 amino acids: CAISESPGTSGSPDTQYF. The CDR3, as DNA: TGTGCCATCAGTGAGTCCCCCGGGACTAGCGGGAGCCCAGATACGCAGTATTTT.

The J gene is TRBJ1-6, the V gene TRBV13, with 11 bases aligning to TRBD1. The CDR3 covers 18 residues. Germline-derived CDR1 and CDR2 are PRHDT and FYEKMQ (reference sequence). Trimming at V came to 4 bases and at J to 0 bases, leaving 5 bases not matched to a gene. CDR3 in amino acids: CASSWTGGISSYNSPLHF. The CDR3 DNA sequence: TGTGCCAGCAGCTGGACAGGGGGCATCAGCTCCTATAATTCACCCCTCCACTTT.

The chain combines TRBV19 with TRBJ2-3; 7 positions match TRBD1. V shed 11 bases, J shed 2 bases, and the junction held 16 bases outside the gene matches. The CDR3 loop spans 16 amino acids. The V gene's germline CDR1 is LNHDA and CDR2 SQIVND (reference sequence). This CDR3 reads CAQTRDSEGDTDTQYF. Written as DNA, the CDR3 is TGTGCCCAGACCCGGGACAGCGAGGGGGACACAGATACGCAGTATTTT.

V is TRBV19 and J is TRBJ2-6; TRBD2 agrees at 15 bases. J gave up 4 bases and V 4 bases, and 11 bases lay outside the gene matches. The CDR3 runs to 20 residues. CDR1 is LNHDA and CDR2 is SQIVND in the germline V gene (reference sequence). Here the CDR3 DNA reads TGTGCCAGTAGTAAACCGGGACTAGCGGGAGGTTTACCCGGGGCCAACGTCCTGACTTTC. Protein: CASSKPGLAGGLPGANVLTF.

The chain uses TRBV7-2 and TRBJ2-7; 8 nucleotides agree with TRBD2. The CDR3 consists of 14 residues. V shed 5 bases and J 4 bases; nucleotides not matched to a gene: 7. Germline CDR1 reads SGHTA; CDR2 reads FQGNSA. The CDR3 nucleotides read TGTGCCAGCAGCGTAACTAGCGGAGCTTACGAGCAGTACTTC. The encoded protein is CASSVTSGAYEQYF.

This sequence joins TRBV5-5 and TRBJ2-2; 8 nucleotides match TRBD1. Germline trimming cut 4 bases from V and 3 bases from J; bases unmatched to any gene: 8. The V gene's germline CDR1 is SGHKS and CDR2 YYEKEE (reference sequence). The CDR3 covers 16 residues. In DNA form, the CDR3 reads TGTGCCAGCAGCACAGGACAGGGACGGGACACCGGGGAGCTGTTTTTT. This encodes CASSTGQGRDTGELFF.

The chain carries TRBV7-2 and TRBJ1-6, with D possibly being TRBD1 (6 bases). The germline CDR1 and CDR2 sequences are SGHTA and FQGNSA. CDR3 size: 13 residues. V was cut by 3 bases and J by 7 bases, with 7 bases left in between. DNA of the CDR3: TGTGCCAGCAGCTTGGACAGAAATTCACCCCTCCACTTT. This sequence encodes CASSLDRNSPLHF.

J is TRBJ1-1 and V is TRBV12-3 or TRBV12-4; possible D gene TRBD1, 6 bases. V was cut by 5 bases and J by 9 bases, with 13 bases left in between. There are 12 residues in the CDR3. Here the CDR3 reads CASSNTGYKAFF. DNA for the CDR3: TGTGCCAGCAGTAATACAGGGTATAAAGCTTTCTTT.